This TCR beta chain was captured by sequencing in a study of post-analysis software for immune sequencing data. TCR beta cDNA libraries included unique molecular identifiers. TCRdb fed the PCR reads into MiXCR, producing one record per CDR3 protein. This table has fewer than 850,000 distinct CDR3 sequences, 25% to 30% appearing once. This clonotype was counted many times. The sequenced sample was blood. The receptor comes from a girl under 18 with multiple sclerosis.

The CDR3 reads CASSAGHPSDEQYF. The CDR3 DNA reads as TGTGCCAGCAGCGCGGGACACCCGAGCGACGAGCAGTACTTC. The chain combines TRBV12-3 or TRBV12-4 with TRBJ2-7, with D possibly being TRBD1 or TRBD2 (6 bases each). The CDR3 runs to 14 residues. The V gene lost 6 bases and the J gene lost 5 bases, with 17 bases spanning the gap.